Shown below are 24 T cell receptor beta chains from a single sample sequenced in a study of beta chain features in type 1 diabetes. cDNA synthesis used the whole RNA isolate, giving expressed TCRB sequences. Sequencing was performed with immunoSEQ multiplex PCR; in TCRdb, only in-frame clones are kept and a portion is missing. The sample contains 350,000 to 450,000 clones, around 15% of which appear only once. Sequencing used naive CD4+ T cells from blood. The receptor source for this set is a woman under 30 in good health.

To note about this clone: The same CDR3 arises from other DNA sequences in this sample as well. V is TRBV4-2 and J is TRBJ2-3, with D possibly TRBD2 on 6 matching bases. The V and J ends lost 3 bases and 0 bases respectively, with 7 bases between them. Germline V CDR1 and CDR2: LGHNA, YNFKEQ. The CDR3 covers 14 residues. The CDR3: CASSQGLSTDTQYF. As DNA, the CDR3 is TGTGCCAGCAGCCAGGGACTGAGCACAGATACGCAGTATTTT.

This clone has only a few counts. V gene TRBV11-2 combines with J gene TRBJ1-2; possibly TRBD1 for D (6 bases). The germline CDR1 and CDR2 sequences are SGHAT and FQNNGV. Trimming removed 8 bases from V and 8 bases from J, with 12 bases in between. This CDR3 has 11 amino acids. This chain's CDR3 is CASSRGYGYTF. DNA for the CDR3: TGTGCCAGCTCAAGGGGGTACGGCTACACCTTC.

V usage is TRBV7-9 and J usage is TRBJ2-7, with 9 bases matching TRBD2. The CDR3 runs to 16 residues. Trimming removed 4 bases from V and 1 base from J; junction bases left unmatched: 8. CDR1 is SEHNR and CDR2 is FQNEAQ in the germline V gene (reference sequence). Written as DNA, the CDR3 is TGTGCCAGCAGCTCCCGGGGGGCGGGAGGGTCCTACGAGCAGTACTTC. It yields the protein CASSSRGAGGSYEQYF.

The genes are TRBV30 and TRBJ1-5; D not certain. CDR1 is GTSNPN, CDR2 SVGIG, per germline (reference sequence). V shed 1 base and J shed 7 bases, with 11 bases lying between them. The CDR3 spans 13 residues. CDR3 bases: TGTGCCTGGAGTGCTATGCGGGAGCAGCCCCAGCATTTT. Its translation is CAWSAMREQPQHF.

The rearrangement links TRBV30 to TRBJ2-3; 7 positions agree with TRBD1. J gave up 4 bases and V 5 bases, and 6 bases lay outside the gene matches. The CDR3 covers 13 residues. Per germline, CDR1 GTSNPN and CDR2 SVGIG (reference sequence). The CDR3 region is CAWAQGSPDTQYF. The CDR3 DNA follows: TGTGCCTGGGCACAGGGGAGCCCAGATACGCAGTATTTT.

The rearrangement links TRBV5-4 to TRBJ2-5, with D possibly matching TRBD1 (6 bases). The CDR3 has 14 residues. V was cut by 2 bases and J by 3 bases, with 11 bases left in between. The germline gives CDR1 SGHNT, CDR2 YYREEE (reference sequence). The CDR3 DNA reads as TGTGCCAGCAGCTTTTTCAGGACAGAAGAGACCCAGTACTTC. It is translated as CASSFFRTEETQYF.

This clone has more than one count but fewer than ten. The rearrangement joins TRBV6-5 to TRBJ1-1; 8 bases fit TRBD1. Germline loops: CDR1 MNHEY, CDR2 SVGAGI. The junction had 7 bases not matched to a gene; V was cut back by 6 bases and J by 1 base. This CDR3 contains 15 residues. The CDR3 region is CASRTDRAKNTEAFF. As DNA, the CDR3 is TGTGCCAGCAGGACGGACAGGGCGAAGAACACTGAAGCTTTCTTT.

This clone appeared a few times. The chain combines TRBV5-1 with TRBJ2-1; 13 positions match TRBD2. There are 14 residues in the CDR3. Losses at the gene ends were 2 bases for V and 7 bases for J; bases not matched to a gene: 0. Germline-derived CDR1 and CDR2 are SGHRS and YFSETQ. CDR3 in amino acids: CASSLLAGGNEQFF. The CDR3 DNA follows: TGCGCCAGCAGCTTACTAGCGGGGGGGAATGAGCAGTTCTTC.

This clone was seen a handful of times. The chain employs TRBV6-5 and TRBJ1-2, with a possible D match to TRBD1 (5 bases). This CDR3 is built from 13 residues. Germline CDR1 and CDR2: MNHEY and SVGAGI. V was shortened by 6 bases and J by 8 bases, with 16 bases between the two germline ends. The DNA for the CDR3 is TGTGCCAGCAGCACGCGGCGGGGCGGAGGCTACACCTTC. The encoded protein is CASSTRRGGGYTF.

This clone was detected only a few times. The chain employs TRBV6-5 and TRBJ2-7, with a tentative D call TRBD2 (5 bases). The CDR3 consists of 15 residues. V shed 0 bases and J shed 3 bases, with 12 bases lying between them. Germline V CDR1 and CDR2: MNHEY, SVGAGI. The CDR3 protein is CASSYSTGIFYEQYF. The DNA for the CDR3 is TGTGCCAGCAGTTACTCTACCGGGATCTTCTACGAGCAGTACTTC.

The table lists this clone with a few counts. This CDR3 reads CATSSQGNQPQHF. DNA of the CDR3: TGTGCCACCAGCAGCCAGGGGAATCAGCCCCAGCATTTT. The chain links TRBV15 to TRBJ1-5, with D perhaps TRBD1 (6 bases). Looked up from germline, CDR1 is LNHNV and CDR2 is YYDKDF (reference sequence). Trimming left V 3 bases short and J 4 bases short, with 7 bases between. The CDR3 consists of 13 residues. Supplemented by reference TRBV15 and TRBJ1-5, the full variable domain reads DAMVIQNPRYQVTQFGKPVTLSCSQTLNHNVMYWYQQKSSQAPKLLFHYYDKDFNNEADTPDNFQSRRPNTSFCFLDIRSPGLGDTAMYLCATSSQGNQPQHFGDGTRLSIL.

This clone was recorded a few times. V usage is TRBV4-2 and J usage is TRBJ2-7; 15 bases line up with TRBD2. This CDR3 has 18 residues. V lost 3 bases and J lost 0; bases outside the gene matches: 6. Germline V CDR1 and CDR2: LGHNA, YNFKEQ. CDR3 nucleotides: TGTGCCAGCAGCCAGGACGGACTAGCGGGAGGGTTCTCCTACGAGCAGTACTTC. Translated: CASSQDGLAGGFSYEQYF.

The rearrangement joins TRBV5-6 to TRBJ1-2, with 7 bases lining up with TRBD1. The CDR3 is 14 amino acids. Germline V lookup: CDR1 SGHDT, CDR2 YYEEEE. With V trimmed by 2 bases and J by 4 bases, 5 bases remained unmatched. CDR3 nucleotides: TGTGCCAGCAGCTTTACCGGGACAGTCTATGGCTACACCTTC. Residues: CASSFTGTVYGYTF.

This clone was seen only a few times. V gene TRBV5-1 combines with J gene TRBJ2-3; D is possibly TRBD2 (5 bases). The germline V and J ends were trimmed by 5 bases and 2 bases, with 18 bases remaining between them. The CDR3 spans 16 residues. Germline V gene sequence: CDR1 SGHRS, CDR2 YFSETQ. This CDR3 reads CASRGLTGGPTDTQYF. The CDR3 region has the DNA TGCGCCAGCAGAGGGTTGACTGGAGGCCCCACAGATACGCAGTATTTT.

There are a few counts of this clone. The CDR3 DNA reads as TGTGCCAGCAGCCCGGACAGCCAAGAAGCTTTCTTT. The encoded protein is CASSPDSQEAFF. V gene TRBV7-2 combines with J gene TRBJ1-1, with a possible D match to TRBD1 (6 bases). From germline, CDR1 is SGHTA and CDR2 FQGNSA. The CDR3 length is 12 residues. Trimming shortened V by 5 bases and J by 8 bases, and 12 bases separated the two germline ends.

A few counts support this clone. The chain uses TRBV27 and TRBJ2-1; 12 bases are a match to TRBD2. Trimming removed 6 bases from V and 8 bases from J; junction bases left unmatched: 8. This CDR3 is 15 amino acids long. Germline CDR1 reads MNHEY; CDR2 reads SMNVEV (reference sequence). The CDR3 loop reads CASSSTSGSRHEQFF. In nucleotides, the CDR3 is TGTGCCAGCAGCTCGACTAGCGGGAGTAGACATGAGCAGTTCTTC.

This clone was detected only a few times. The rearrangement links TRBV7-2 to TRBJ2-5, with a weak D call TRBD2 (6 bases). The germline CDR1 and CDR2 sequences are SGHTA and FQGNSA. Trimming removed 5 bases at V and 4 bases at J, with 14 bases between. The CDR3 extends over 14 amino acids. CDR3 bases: TGTGCCAGCAGCCCTTCGGGGGTCTTAGAGACCCAGTACTTC. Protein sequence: CASSPSGVLETQYF.

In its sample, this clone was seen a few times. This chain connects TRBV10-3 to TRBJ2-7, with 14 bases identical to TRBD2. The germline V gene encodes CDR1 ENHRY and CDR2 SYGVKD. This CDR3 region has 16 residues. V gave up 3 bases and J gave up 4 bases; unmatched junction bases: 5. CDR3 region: CAISDPTSGRGYEQYF. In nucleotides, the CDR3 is TGTGCCATCAGTGATCCGACTAGCGGGAGGGGATACGAGCAGTACTTC.

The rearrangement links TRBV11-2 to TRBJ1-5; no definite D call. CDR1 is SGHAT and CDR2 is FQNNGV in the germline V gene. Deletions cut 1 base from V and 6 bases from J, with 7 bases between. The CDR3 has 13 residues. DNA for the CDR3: TGTGCCAGCAGCTTAGGTGTAGTTCAGCCCCAGCATTTT. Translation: CASSLGVVQPQHF.

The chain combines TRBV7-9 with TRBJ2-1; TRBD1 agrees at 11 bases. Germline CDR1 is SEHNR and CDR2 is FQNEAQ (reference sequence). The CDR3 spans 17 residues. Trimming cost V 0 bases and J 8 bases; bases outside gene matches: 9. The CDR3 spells CASSLAQGTGGRDEQFF. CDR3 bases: TGTGCCAGCAGCTTAGCGCAAGGGACAGGGGGGAGAGATGAGCAGTTCTTC.

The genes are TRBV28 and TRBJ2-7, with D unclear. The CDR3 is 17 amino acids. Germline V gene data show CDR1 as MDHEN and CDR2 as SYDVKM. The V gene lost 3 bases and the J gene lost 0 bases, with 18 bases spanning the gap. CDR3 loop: CASSFSLLGSSSYEQYF. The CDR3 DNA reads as TGTGCCAGCAGTTTTTCCCTCCTGGGCAGTAGCTCCTACGAGCAGTACTTC.

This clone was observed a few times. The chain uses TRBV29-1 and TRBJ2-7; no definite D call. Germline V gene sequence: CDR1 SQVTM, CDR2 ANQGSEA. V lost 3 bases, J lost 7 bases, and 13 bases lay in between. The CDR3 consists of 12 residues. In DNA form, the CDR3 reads TGCAGCGTTGAGGCAAATAAGAGGGAGCAGTACTTC. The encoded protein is CSVEANKREQYF.

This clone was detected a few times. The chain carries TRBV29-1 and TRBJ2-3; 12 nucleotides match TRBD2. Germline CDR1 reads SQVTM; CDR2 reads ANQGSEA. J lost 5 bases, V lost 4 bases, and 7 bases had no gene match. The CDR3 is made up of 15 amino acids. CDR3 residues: CSVVGLAGLGDTQYF. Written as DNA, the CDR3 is TGCAGCGTTGTTGGACTAGCGGGATTGGGAGATACGCAGTATTTT.

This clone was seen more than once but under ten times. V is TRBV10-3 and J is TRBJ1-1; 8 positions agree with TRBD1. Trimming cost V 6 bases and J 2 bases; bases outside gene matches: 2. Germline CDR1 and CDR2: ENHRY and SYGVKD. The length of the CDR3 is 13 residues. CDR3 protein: CAIRDRENTEAFF. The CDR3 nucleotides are TGTGCCATCAGGGACAGGGAAAACACTGAAGCTTTCTTT.